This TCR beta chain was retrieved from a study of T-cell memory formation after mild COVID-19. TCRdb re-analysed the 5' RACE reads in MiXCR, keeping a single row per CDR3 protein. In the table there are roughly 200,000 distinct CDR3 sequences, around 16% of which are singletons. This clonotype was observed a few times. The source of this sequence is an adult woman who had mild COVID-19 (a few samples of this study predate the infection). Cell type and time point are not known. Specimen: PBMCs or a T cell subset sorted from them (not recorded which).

DNA of the CDR3: TGCAGCGTCGAAACCTTAATGACACTGAACACTGAAGCTTTCTTT. The encoded protein is CSVETLMTLNTEAFF. This chain connects TRBV29-1 to TRBJ1-1, with unresolved D. The germline gives CDR1 SQVTM, CDR2 ANQGSEA. CDR3 size: 15 residues. V shed 6 bases and J shed 0 bases, with 17 bases lying between them.